This T cell receptor (beta chain) emerged from a study of T cell responses to AZD1222 COVID-19 vaccine. The V and J ends lost 0 bases and 7 bases respectively, with 21 bases between them. This CDR3 contains 17 residues. Looked up from germline, CDR1 is LGHNA and CDR2 is YNFKEQ. Repertoires were generated with immunoSEQ multiplex PCR, while TCRdb's copy carries only in-frame clones and drops some. Of about 150,000 clones in the sample, roughly 88% were seen once. The sequencing used peripheral blood, collected on day 0 of MenACWY control vaccination. The receptor was isolated from an adult in good health. This rearrangement joins TRBV4-2 to TRBJ1-2; tentative D call: TRBD1 (6 bases). The CDR3 nucleotides are TGTGCCAGCAGCCAAGAACCCCCCAACTTCACAGGGTCTGGCTACACCTTC. The encoded protein is CASSQEPPNFTGSGYTF.